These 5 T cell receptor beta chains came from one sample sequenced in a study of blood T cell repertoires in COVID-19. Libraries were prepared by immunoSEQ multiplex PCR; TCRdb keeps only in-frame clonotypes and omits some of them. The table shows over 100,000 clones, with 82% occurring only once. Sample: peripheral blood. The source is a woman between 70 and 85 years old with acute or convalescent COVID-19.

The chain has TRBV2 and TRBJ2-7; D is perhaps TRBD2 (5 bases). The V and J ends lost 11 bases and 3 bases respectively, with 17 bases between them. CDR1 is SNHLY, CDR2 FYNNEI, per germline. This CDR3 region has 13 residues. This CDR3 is CAHHRGDGYEQYV. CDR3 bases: TGTGCCCATCATCGGGGAGACGGCTACGAGCAGTACGTC.

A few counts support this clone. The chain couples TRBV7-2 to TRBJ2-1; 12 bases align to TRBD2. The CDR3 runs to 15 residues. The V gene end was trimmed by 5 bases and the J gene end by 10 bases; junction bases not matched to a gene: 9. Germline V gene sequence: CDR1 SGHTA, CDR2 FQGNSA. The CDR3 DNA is TGTGCCAGCAGCAAAACTAGCGGGGGGAGGACGGAGCAGTTCTTC. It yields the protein CASSKTSGGRTEQFF.

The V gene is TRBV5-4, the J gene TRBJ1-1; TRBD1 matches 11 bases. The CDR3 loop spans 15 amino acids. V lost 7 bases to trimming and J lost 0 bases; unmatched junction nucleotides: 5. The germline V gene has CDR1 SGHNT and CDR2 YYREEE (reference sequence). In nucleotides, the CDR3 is TGTGCCAGCCGGACAGGGGGCGTTATGAACACTGAAGCTTTCTTT. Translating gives CASRTGGVMNTEAFF.

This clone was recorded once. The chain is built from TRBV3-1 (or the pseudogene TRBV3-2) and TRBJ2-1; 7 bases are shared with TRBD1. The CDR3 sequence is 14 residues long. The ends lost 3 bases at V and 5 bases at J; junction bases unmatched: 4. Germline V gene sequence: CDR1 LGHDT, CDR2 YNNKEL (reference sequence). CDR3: CASSQGQRDNEQFF. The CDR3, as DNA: TGTGCCAGCAGCCAGGGACAGAGAGACAATGAGCAGTTCTTC.

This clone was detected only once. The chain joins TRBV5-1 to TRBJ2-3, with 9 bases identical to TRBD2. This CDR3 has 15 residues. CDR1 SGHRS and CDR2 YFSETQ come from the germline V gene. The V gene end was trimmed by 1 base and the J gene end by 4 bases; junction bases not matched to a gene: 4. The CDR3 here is CASSLTAGGPDTQYF. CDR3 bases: TGCGCCAGCAGCTTGACCGCGGGGGGGCCAGATACGCAGTATTTT.